These 14 T cell receptor beta chains were all obtained from the same sample, sequenced in a study of blood T cell repertoires in COVID-19. The method was immunoSEQ multiplex PCR; TCRdb's version includes in-frame clones alone and lacks a portion of them. The repertoire consists of roughly 320,000 clones, with more than 85% occurring once and the leading ten covering 3.9%. Sample: PBMCs or T cells enriched from blood (not recorded which). These receptors all stem from a woman younger than 45 who had been exposed to COVID-19.

The chain is built from TRBV9 and TRBJ2-3; 8 nucleotides line up with TRBD2. The CDR3 is 19 amino acids. CDR1 and CDR2 from the germline V gene are SGDLS and YYNGEE. The junction had 20 bases not matched to a gene; V was cut back by 4 bases and J by 4 bases. The CDR3 nucleotides are TGTGCCAGCAGCCTCCCCGGGACCGTAGCGGGGAATCGGGCAGATACGCAGTATTTT. Translated, it gives CASSLPGTVAGNRADTQYF.

V usage is TRBV27 and J usage is TRBJ2-6; D gene unclear. The CDR3 runs to 15 residues. Trimming pared 4 bases from V and 1 base from J, leaving 8 bases between. CDR1 is MNHEY and CDR2 is SMNVEV in the germline V gene (reference sequence). In DNA form, the CDR3 reads TGTGCCAGCAGTTCGGCAGGATCTGGGGCCAACGTCCTGACTTTC. Translation gives CASSSAGSGANVLTF. Full variable domain (rest looked up from reference TRBV27 and TRBJ2-6): EAQVTQNPRYLITVTGKKLTVTCSQNMNHEYMSWYRQDPGLGLRQIYYSMNVEVTDKGDVPEGYKVSRKEKRNFPLILESPSPNQTSLYFCASSSAGSGANVLTFGAGSRLTVL.

This sequence joins TRBV2 and TRBJ1-5; 7 bases agree with TRBD1. The junction had 6 bases not matched to a gene; V was cut back by 3 bases and J by 1 base. Germline V gives CDR1 SNHLY, CDR2 FYNNEI. This CDR3 is 16 amino acids long. In DNA, the CDR3 is TGTGCCAGCAGTGAGACAGGGTTCACGAGCAATCAGCCCCAGCATTTT. Residues: CASSETGFTSNQPQHF.

The chain recombines TRBV7-9 with TRBJ1-3; possibly TRBD1 for D (6 bases). Germline V gene data show CDR1 as SEHNR and CDR2 as FQNEAQ (reference sequence). The ends were cut back, 5 bases at V and 1 base at J, with 12 bases in the middle. There are 15 residues in the CDR3. CDR3: CASSPQTGSGNTIYF. CDR3 DNA: TGTGCCAGCAGCCCACAAACAGGGTCTGGAAACACCATATATTTT.

This rearrangement joins TRBV7-3 to TRBJ2-3; TRBD2 might be the D (6 bases). The CDR3 runs 15 residues. Germline V lookup: CDR1 SGHTA, CDR2 FQGTGA. V gave up 0 bases and J gave up 4 bases, with 11 bases separating them. The CDR3 sequence is CASSLTAGSADTQYF. Here the CDR3 DNA reads TGTGCCAGCAGCTTAACGGCGGGAAGCGCAGATACGCAGTATTTT.

J is TRBJ1-6 and V is TRBV5-5; weak D call: TRBD1 (6 bases). The germline V and J ends were trimmed by 3 bases and 8 bases, with 15 bases remaining between them. Germline CDR1 is SGHKS and CDR2 is YYEKEE (reference sequence). The CDR3 extends over 15 amino acids. CDR3 sequence reads: CASSSKGTNYSPLHF. CDR3 coding DNA: TGTGCCAGCAGCTCAAAAGGGACAAACTATTCACCCCTCCACTTT.

For this clone: A junction end diverges from the germline sequence, so it may reflect a read error. The genes are TRBV7-8 and TRBJ2-1; 9 bases are shared with TRBD2. The CDR3 covers 14 residues. The germline CDR1 and CDR2 sequences are SGHVS and FQNEAQ. CDR3 nucleotide sequence: TGTGCCAGCAGTTTAGGGCGGGGGGGCCAGGAGCAGTTCTTC. Protein product: CASSLGRGGQEQFF. The full variable domain, with the rest looked up from reference TRBV7-8 and TRBJ2-1, is GAGVSQSPRYKVAKRGQDVALRCDPISGHVSLFWYQQALGQGPEFLTYFQNEAQLDKSGLPSDRFFAERPEGSVSTLKIQRTQQEDSAVYLCASSLGRGGQEQFFGPGTRLTVL.

The chain combines TRBV6-5 with TRBJ1-3, with no clear D. Germline values: CDR1 MNHEY, CDR2 SVGAGI. This CDR3 is 14 amino acids long. V was clipped by 8 bases and J by 2 bases, with 13 bases between them. The CDR3 loop reads CASATREPGNTIYF. CDR3 DNA sequence: TGTGCCAGCGCAACGCGGGAACCTGGAAACACCATATATTTT.

The chain joins TRBV19 to TRBJ1-6; 10 positions match TRBD1. The trim removed 4 bases at V and 10 bases at J, leaving 10 bases unmatched. The CDR3 totals 16 residues. The germline CDR1 and CDR2 sequences are LNHDA and SQIVND (reference sequence). For the CDR3, the DNA is TGTGCCAGTAGTACCGGCGACAGGGGGCCAGCATCACCCCTCCACTTT. This gives the protein CASSTGDRGPASPLHF.

This chain joins TRBV3-1 (or the pseudogene TRBV3-2) and TRBJ1-5; TRBD1 matches 7 bases. Germline V gene lookup returns CDR1 LGHDT and CDR2 YNNKEL (reference sequence). The CDR3 consists of 17 residues. V was pared by 1 base and J by 3 bases, with 9 bases of the junction left unmatched. DNA of the CDR3: TGTGCCAGCAGCCAAGGCTCAGGGACAGCTACCAATCAGCCCCAGCATTTT. Encoded protein: CASSQGSGTATNQPQHF.

This chain links TRBV5-4 with TRBJ1-1; D uncertain. The CDR3 length is 14 residues. Trimming removed 2 bases from V and 3 bases from J, with 11 bases in between. Germline CDR1 and CDR2: SGHNT and YYREEE (reference sequence). This CDR3 reads CASSFFPGDTEAFF. The CDR3 bases are TGTGCCAGCAGCTTCTTTCCAGGCGACACTGAAGCTTTCTTT.

The rearrangement links TRBV4-3 to TRBJ1-2; possible D gene TRBD1, 6 bases. Per germline, CDR1 LGHNA and CDR2 YSLEER. The CDR3 runs to 15 residues. Trimming cost V 0 bases and J 2 bases, with 10 bases left between them. The CDR3 DNA follows: TGCGCCAGCAGCCAAGATCCCAGGGGAAACTATGGCTACACCTTC. It codes for CASSQDPRGNYGYTF.

This rearrangement joins TRBV15 to TRBJ1-2; weak D call: TRBD1 (6 bases). The germline V and J ends were trimmed by 0 bases and 2 bases, with 13 bases remaining between them. CDR3 length: 16 amino acids. Looked up from germline, CDR1 is LNHNV and CDR2 is YYDKDF (reference sequence). CDR3 coding DNA: TGTGCCACCAGCAGAGATAGAGGACAGAGAAACTATGGCTACACCTTC. This translates into CATSRDRGQRNYGYTF.

The chain recombines TRBV4-3 with TRBJ2-2; possibly TRBD2 for D (5 bases). Deletions cut 4 bases from V and 4 bases from J, with 16 bases between. Germline CDR1 LGHNA, CDR2 YSLEER. CDR3 length: 16 amino acids. The CDR3 coding sequence is TGCGCCAGCAGCCCCCGAGTTGTGGCGGGCACCGGGGAGCTGTTTTTT. Its translation: CASSPRVVAGTGELFF.